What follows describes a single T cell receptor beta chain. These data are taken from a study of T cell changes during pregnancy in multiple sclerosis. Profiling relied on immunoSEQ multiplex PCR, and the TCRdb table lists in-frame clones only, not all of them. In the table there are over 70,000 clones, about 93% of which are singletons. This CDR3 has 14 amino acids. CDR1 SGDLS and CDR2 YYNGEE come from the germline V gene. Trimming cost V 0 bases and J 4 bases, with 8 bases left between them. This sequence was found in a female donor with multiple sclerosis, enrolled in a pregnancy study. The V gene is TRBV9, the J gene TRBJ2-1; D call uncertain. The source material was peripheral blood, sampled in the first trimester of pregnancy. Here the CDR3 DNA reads TGTGCCAGCAGCGTAGAACCAGTATACAATGAGCAGTTCTTC. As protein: CASSVEPVYNEQFF.